This T cell receptor (beta chain) was retrieved from a study of beta chain features in type 1 diabetes. Trimming pared 4 bases from V and 3 bases from J, leaving 11 bases between. CDR1 and CDR2 from the germline V gene are SGHRS and YFSETQ. The CDR3 sequence is 13 residues long. Isolated RNA was reverse transcribed in full, so expressed TCRB transcripts were sequenced. The data were produced by immunoSEQ multiplex PCR, yet TCRdb's version contains in-frame clones alone and is incomplete. The sample contains under 900,000 clones, about 17% of which appear only once. The receptor was isolated from a young woman in good health. Sequences were obtained from naive CD4+ T cells from blood. This chain joins TRBV5-1 and TRBJ2-7, with D maybe TRBD1 (6 bases). CDR3 sequence reads: CASSGRGSYEQYF. CDR3 sequence (DNA): TGCGCCAGCAGCGGCAGGGGTAGCTACGAGCAGTACTTC.